This T cell receptor beta chain is drawn from a study of shared clonotypes between healthy human individuals (dated by TCRdb to 2018 to 2020). About the investigation overall: The cohort included three men and a couple of women between 18 and 49 years of age. For each donor, CD4 naive and CD4 memory were each run on three plates, CD8 naive on two plates, and CD8 memory on one plate. The study deeply sequenced blood TCR repertoires of about 5 healthy adults to estimate repertoire size and the extent of clonotype sharing between individuals. Different laboratories and diverse techniques were used to prepare libraries and sequence TCR repertoires, to increase sequencing depth and limit assay-specific biases. Per donor, leukapheresis produced somewhere between about 0.94 and 9 billion PBMCs.

TCR CDR3 regions were amplified from genomic DNA by multiplex PCR using the deep immunoSEQ assay. Extracted genomic DNA from each cell subset was spread evenly across all wells of several immunoSEQ 96-well plates, with each plate serving as a replicate. For sorted subsets, each replicate PCR was loaded with around 220 ng genomic DNA, equivalent to roughly 30,000 T cell genomes. The purified libraries were quantified using a Qubit 3.0 fluorometer, sized with a Bioanalyzer 2100, and then quantified again using the KAPA Library Quantification kit. Each immunoSEQ 96-well plate was sequenced on its own single-read 150-cycle Illumina NextSeq 550 flow cell. As for the original processing: Because the immunoSEQ output included only junctional sequences and no quality scores, the filtering could not be the same as the filtering used for full-length reads. To assign V/J genes and CDR3, sequences were annotated using PyIR, a Python wrapper for IgBLAST v1.9, with IMGT germline references. Reads with weak V/J assignments (E-value above 1e-6), missing CDR3, stop codons, out-of-frame junctions, or ambiguous translated residues were removed. A V3J clonotype was defined by an identical inferred V gene, J gene, and CDR3 amino acid sequence. Percentage overlap between repertoires was calculated by dividing the number of shared unique clonotypes by the size of the smaller repertoire. Repertoire richness was assessed with RTK rarefaction, the Chao1 estimator, and Recon v2.1 estimates of unobserved clonotypes. For all TCRbeta clonotypes obtained by the gDNA method from several donors, generation probabilities were computed with OLGA. TCRdb obtained this table from immuneACCESS and retained in-frame rearrangements with V and J assigned. These tables miss some clones; where compared with another copy, unresolved V genes account for less than half of the shortfall, and the remainder is unexplained. V and J calls and clone size come straight from that table; D and trimming were deduced from the DNA. The sample table contains around 2.1 million clones; only one count was recorded for 90% to 97% of them. Roughly 0.13% of the sample is taken by the ten largest.

As concerns this clone: The antigen it binds to is not known. The input lacks base qualities; no much larger clone sits a single base away.

Broad study findings and their caveats: Across a few donors, roughly 5.1% of naive CD4, roughly 3.5% of naive CD8, 2.3% of memory CD4, and roughly 0.4% of memory CD8 clonotypes were shared. Rarefaction of sorted-subset datasets indicated incomplete sequencing despite the large sequencing depth. Higher generation probabilities were observed for clonotypes shared by all four sorted-subset donors than for non-shared clonotypes. Sampling was restricted to blood, and TCR repertoires in tissue are likely to differ from TCR repertoires in blood. Based on pairwise subsampling, the degree of clonotype sharing among donors was expected to be affected by sequencing depth. Because the study included a small number of donors, the genetic and exposure-history diversity represented was limited. Estimated clonotype richness was generally larger for naive than for memory subsets.

V loses 7 bases of germline sequence and J loses 3 bases, and the interval between the two ends is 12 bases. CDR1 SNHLY and CDR2 FYNNEI are derived from the germline V gene. The CDR3 spans 13 residues, from the cysteine through the phenylalanine. Here the CDR3 DNA is all that survives: 39 bases in frame from base 1. The donors were healthy, HIV-negative adults with no recently reported acute infections or vaccinations. Every donor was a Caucasian adult living in Nashville, Tennessee, USA. CD4+ T cells were enriched by magnetic negative selection; naive cells were then positively selected on CD45RA, and the negative fraction formed the memory subset. After blood collection by leukapheresis, PBMCs were isolated using Ficoll-Histopaque density gradient centrifugation and then cryopreserved in the vapor phase of liquid nitrogen. Analytical flow cytometry was used to check the purity and quantity of every magnetically sorted T cell population. From each sorted fraction, genomic DNA was isolated and quantified by UV absorbance on a Nanodrop 2000c.

This sequence was found in a man aged 18 to 29 in good health. The chain is made from TRBV2 and TRBJ1-1; 5 matching bases give a weak D call of TRBD1. The sequenced sample consisted of naive CD4+ T cells sorted from blood. The cell subset or site label here, explained by the study, means: CD45RA+ positively selected. The DNA sequence follows: TGTGCCAGCACCCTTGGGGCCCACACTGAAGCTTTCTTT. Its coded protein is CASTLGAHTEAFF.